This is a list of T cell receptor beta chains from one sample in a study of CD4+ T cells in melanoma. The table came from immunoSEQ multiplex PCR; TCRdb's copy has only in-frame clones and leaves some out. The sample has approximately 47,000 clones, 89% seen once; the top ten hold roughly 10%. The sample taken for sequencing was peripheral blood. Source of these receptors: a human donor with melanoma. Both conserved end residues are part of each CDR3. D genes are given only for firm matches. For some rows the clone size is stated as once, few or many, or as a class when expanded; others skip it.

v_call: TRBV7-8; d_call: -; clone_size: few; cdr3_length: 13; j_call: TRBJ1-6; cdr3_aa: CASSATGNSPLHF; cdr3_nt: TGTGCCAGCAGCGCCACAGGGAATTCACCCCTCCACTTT
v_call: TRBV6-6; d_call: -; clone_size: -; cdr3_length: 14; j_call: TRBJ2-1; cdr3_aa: CASRSRGSYNEQFF; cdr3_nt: TGTGCCAGCAGGTCTCGGGGGTCCTACAATGAGCAGTTCTTC
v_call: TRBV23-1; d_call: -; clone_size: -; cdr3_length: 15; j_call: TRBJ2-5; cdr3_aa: CASSQRPGEQETQYF; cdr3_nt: TGCGCCAGCAGTCAAAGGCCAGGGGAGCAAGAGACCCAGTACTTC
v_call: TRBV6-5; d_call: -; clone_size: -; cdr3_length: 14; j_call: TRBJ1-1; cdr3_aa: CASSYVDKNTEAFF; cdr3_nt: TGTGCCAGCAGTTACGTGGACAAGAACACTGAAGCTTTCTTT
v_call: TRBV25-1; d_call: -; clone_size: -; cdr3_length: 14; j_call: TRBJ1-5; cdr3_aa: CASSVTGSNQPQHF; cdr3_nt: TGTGCCAGCAGTGTCACAGGTAGCAATCAGCCCCAGCATTTT
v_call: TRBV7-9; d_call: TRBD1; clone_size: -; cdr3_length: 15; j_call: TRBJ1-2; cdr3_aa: CASSDGTGGLNGYTF; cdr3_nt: TGTGCCAGCAGCGATGGGACAGGGGGTCTAAATGGCTACACCTTC
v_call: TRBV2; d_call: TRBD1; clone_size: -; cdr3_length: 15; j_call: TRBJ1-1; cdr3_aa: CASSENPGGFTEAFF; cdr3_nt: TGTGCCAGCAGTGAAAACCCAGGGGGCTTCACTGAAGCTTTCTTT
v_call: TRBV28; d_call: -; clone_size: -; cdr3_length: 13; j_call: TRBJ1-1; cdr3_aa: CASSLPRDTEAFF; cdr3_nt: TGTGCCAGCAGTTTACCGCGGGACACTGAAGCTTTCTTT
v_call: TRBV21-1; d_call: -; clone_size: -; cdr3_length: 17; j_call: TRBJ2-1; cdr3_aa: CASSKPPGAGAHNEQFF; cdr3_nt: TGTGCCAGCAGCAAACCCCCCGGGGCGGGGGCCCACAATGAGCAGTTCTTC
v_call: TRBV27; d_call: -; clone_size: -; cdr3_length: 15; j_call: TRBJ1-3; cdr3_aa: CASSLAGGVGNTIYF; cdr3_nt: TGTGCCAGCAGTTTAGCGGGGGGAGTTGGAAACACCATATATTTT
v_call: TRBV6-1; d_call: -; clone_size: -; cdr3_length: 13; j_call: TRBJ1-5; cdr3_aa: CASSERDGQPQHF; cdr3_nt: TGTGCCAGCAGTGAAAGAGACGGACAGCCCCAGCATTTT
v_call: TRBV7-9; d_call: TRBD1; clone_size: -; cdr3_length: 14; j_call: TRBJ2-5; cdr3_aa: CASSLTGGFETQYF; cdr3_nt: TGTGCCAGCAGCTTGACAGGGGGATTTGAGACCCAGTACTTC
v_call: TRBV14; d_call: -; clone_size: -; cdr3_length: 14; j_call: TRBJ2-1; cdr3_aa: CASRGRNSYNEQFF; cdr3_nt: TGTGCCAGCAGAGGTCGTAACTCCTACAATGAGCAGTTCTTC
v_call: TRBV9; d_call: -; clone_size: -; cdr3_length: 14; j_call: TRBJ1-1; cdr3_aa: CASSVGLGVVEAFF; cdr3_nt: TGTGCCAGCAGCGTTGGTTTGGGGGTGGTTGAAGCTTTCTTT
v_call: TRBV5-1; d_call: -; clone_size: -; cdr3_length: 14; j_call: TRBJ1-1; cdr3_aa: CASSLGGFSTEAFF; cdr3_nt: TGCGCCAGCAGCTTGGGAGGGTTTAGCACTGAAGCTTTCTTT
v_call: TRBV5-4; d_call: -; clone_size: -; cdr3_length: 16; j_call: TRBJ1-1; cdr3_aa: CASSLAFGGGDTEAFF; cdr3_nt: TGTGCCAGCAGCTTGGCGTTTGGAGGGGGAGACACTGAAGCTTTCTTT
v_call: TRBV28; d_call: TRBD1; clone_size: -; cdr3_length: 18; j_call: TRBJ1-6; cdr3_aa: CASSLSTGGGSYNSPLHF; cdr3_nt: TGTGCCAGCAGTTTATCGACAGGGGGAGGCTCCTATAATTCACCCCTCCACTTT
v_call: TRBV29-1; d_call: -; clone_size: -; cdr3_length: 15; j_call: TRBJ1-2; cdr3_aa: CSVPWGTGINYGYTF; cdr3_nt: TGCAGCGTCCCCTGGGGCACAGGGATTAACTATGGCTACACCTTC